A selection of T cell receptor beta chains follows, all from one sample in a study of immune heterogeneity within non-small cell lung tumors. TCRdb passed the multiplex PCR reads through MiXCR, listing each CDR3 protein once. The sample consists of thousands of distinct CDR3 sequences, 27% of them appearing once. Sequenced input: lung tumor tissue. The receptors were gathered from a man in his 60s with non-small cell lung cancer. The CDR3 runs from the conserved cysteine through the conserved F or W. The order of the fields is clone size, V gene, J gene, D gene, CDR3 DNA, CDR3 protein. D genes are given only for firm matches. Only some rows state a clone size, as once, few, many or a class for expanded clones.

medium-sized,TRBV20-1,TRBJ2-7,TRBD1,TGCAGTGCTAGAGATCCCCAGGGGGCCCCATCCTACGAGCAGTACTTC,CSARDPQGAPSYEQYF
medium-sized,TRBV5-4,TRBJ2-7,.,TGTGCCAGCAGCCCCTGGGGGTCCGGATACGAGCAGTACTTC,CASSPWGSGYEQYF
medium-sized,TRBV12-3/TRBV12-4,TRBJ2-2,.,TGTGCCAGCAGAGGCGGTTCGAACACCGGGGAGCTGTTTTTT,CASRGGSNTGELFF
few,TRBV9,TRBJ2-7,TRBD1,TGTGCCAGCAGCCCCGGGGGACAGGGCTACGAGCAGTACTTC,CASSPGGQGYEQYF
few,TRBV6-1,TRBJ2-3,TRBD2,TGTGCCAGCAGTGAAGGGACTAGCGGACCAGATACGCAGTATTTT,CASSEGTSGPDTQYF
medium-sized,TRBV27,TRBJ2-2,.,TGTGCCAGCAGGAGAACCGGGACCCACACCGGGGAGCTGTTTTTT,CASRRTGTHTGELFF
few,TRBV15,TRBJ2-1,.,TGTGCCACCAGCAGAGATGGGGTTTTTAATGAGCAGTTCTTC,CATSRDGVFNEQFF
.,TRBV7-2,TRBJ2-5,TRBD2,TGTGCCAGCAGCTTAGCCTTGGGACGGGGGGTGACCCAAGAGACCCAGTACTTC,CASSLALGRGVTQETQYF
medium-sized,TRBV28,TRBJ1-2,.,TGTGCCAGCAGTCTGGGTCAGGGTTGGTATGGCTACACCTTC,CASSLGQGWYGYTF
medium-sized,TRBV20-1,TRBJ1-2,.,TGCAGTGCAAGCGACTATGGCTACACCTTC,CSASDYGYTF
medium-sized,TRBV7-2,TRBJ2-7,.,TGTGCCAGCAGCTTATCTCCTCGGATGCAGTACTTC,CASSLSPRMQYF
.,TRBV30,TRBJ1-5,.,TGTGCCTGGAGTGTTGGAGGGGGGGCAAACAAGCCCCAGCATTTT,CAWSVGGGANKPQHF
medium-sized,TRBV6-2/TRBV6-3,TRBJ2-7,.,TGTGCCAGCAGTTACTCCCGGGACTCCTACGAGCAGTACTTC,CASSYSRDSYEQYF
medium-sized,TRBV5-1,TRBJ1-1,TRBD1,TGCGCCAGCAGCTTTCCGGGACAGGGGCAGAACACTGAAGCTTTCTTT,CASSFPGQGQNTEAFF
.,TRBV6-1,TRBJ1-1,.,TGTGCCAGCAGAGGGGAACACCTGAACACTGAAGCTTTCTTT,CASRGEHLNTEAFF
.,TRBV7-9,TRBJ2-2,TRBD2,TGTGCCAGCAGCTTAGTATTCGGGCTAGCGGAACACACCGGGGAGCTGTTTTTT,CASSLVFGLAEHTGELFF
few,TRBV20-1,TRBJ2-1,TRBD2,TGCAGTGCTATGACTAGCGGGGATTACAATGAGCAGTTCTTC,CSAMTSGDYNEQFF
few,TRBV5-1,TRBJ2-3,.,TGCGCCAGCAGCTTTTACCTGACCGGGACATCGGTCCCAGATACGCAGTATTTT,CASSFYLTGTSVPDTQYF
few,TRBV27,TRBJ1-6,.,TGTGCCAGCAGATCACAGGGCTGGTATTCACCCCTCCACTTT,CASRSQGWYSPLHF
large,TRBV4-3,TRBJ2-7,.,TGCGCCAGCAGCCAAGATTCACGCGGCAGTGATTACGAGCAGTACTTC,CASSQDSRGSDYEQYF
medium-sized,TRBV5-1,TRBJ1-6,.,TGCGCCAGCAGTTCCGGTTACTCACCCCTCCACTTT,CASSSGYSPLHF
.,TRBV12-3/TRBV12-4,TRBJ2-1,.,TGTGCCAGCAGTTTCGGGGGCCCCAATGAGCAGTTCTTC,CASSFGGPNEQFF
medium-sized,TRBV5-6,TRBJ1-2,.,TGCGCCAGCAGCTTGGAAGGGAATGGCTACACCTTC,CASSLEGNGYTF
large,TRBV19,TRBJ1-5,TRBD1,TGTGCCAGTAGTACAGGGGGCCGACAGCCCCAGCATTTT,CASSTGGRQPQHF
medium-sized,TRBV6-2/TRBV6-3,TRBJ2-2,.,TGTGCCAGCACGGGGGCGATATGGAGCGGGGAGCTGTTTTTT,CASTGAIWSGELFF
few,TRBV7-3,TRBJ2-1,TRBD2,TGTGCCAGCAGCTTACGGGGCGCCCGAGATGGGAGGGAGGAGCAGTTCTTC,CASSLRGARDGREEQFF
few,TRBV28,TRBJ2-7,.,TGTGCCAGCAGGGGCGGGGGCCCACCGACCTACGAGCAGTACTTC,CASRGGGPPTYEQYF
medium-sized,TRBV11-3,TRBJ2-3,.,TGTGCCAGCAGCTGGGGGAGGGGGTCGGATACGCAGTATTTT,CASSWGRGSDTQYF
.,TRBV28,TRBJ1-1,.,TGTGCCAGCAGTTTGTTACACTCGAACACTGAAGCTTTCTTT,CASSLLHSNTEAFF
medium-sized,TRBV27,TRBJ1-4,.,TGTGCCAGCAGCCTACAGGGCAATAATGAAAAACTGTTTTTT,CASSLQGNNEKLFF
.,TRBV27,TRBJ2-5,.,TGTGCCAGCAGTTTTTTGGACCAGACGAGGGGAAAGACCCAGTACTTC,CASSFLDQTRGKTQYF
medium-sized,TRBV30,TRBJ1-1,.,TGTGCCTCTACGATAAGGTCCCTCGGGACTGAAGCTTTCTTT,CASTIRSLGTEAFF
.,TRBV9,TRBJ2-3,.,TGTGCCAGCAGCGTATTTACTACCACAGATACGCAGTATTTT,CASSVFTTTDTQYF
.,TRBV5-1,TRBJ2-7,.,TGCGCCAGCAGCTCTTCGGGCACGTGGGAGCAGTACTTC,CASSSSGTWEQYF
medium-sized,TRBV5-8,TRBJ2-1,.,TGTGCCAGCAGCTTACGGGACAATGAGCAGTTCTTC,CASSLRDNEQFF
few,TRBV7-8,TRBJ2-1,.,TGTGCCAGCAGCACGCGCCAGGCAGGGTACAATGAGCAGTTCTTC,CASSTRQAGYNEQFF
.,TRBV20-1,TRBJ2-4,TRBD2,TGCAGTGCTGCCCCGGGAAGCGGGGGGGATGTTCAGTACTTC,CSAAPGSGGDVQYF
.,TRBV4-1,TRBJ2-3,TRBD1,TGCGCCAGCAGCCAAGAAGACAGGGGGCGTACAGATACGCAGTATTTT,CASSQEDRGRTDTQYF
medium-sized,TRBV29-1,TRBJ2-7,TRBD2,TGCAGCACACAACTAGCGGGAGTCGGCGAGCAGTACTTC,CSTQLAGVGEQYF
.,TRBV10-3,TRBJ2-2,TRBD2,TGTGCCATCAAGGGACTAGCGGGATCAACCGGGGAGCTGTTTTTT,CAIKGLAGSTGELFF
few,TRBV30,TRBJ2-3,.,TGTGCCTGGAAAACGGCGGGGGCGACAGATACGCAGTATTTT,CAWKTAGATDTQYF
medium-sized,TRBV28,TRBJ1-5,.,TGTGCCAGCTCCCGACAGTTGGCGGATCAGCCCCAGCATTTT,CASSRQLADQPQHF
.,TRBV28,TRBJ2-7,TRBD2,TGTGCCAGCAGTTCCAGCGGGGCCTCGGGCGAGCAGTACTTC,CASSSSGASGEQYF